This entry concerns a single TCR beta chain. This clonotype was counted between two and nine times. Its antigen remains undetermined. No quality values exist for individual bases; no much larger clone is one base distant. CDR1 and CDR2, per the germline V gene (reference sequence), are SGHAT and FQDESV. The CDR3, cysteine through phenylalanine, is 16 amino acids long. Just CDR3 DNA is preserved here, 48 bases in frame from base 1. After removal of 6 bases from V and 2 bases from J, the junction retains 11 bases not matched to a gene. This specimen belongs to a study of blood T cells in healthy people across ages (dated by TCRdb to 2015 to 2017). In the study overall: In model experiments, template switching captured roughly one uniquely barcoded TCR beta cDNA molecule for every two T cells. The study measured age-related changes in TCR beta repertoire diversity using deep sequencing normalized with unique cDNA molecular identifiers. Four age groups were formed from the donors: young (average roughly 15 years), middle-aged (around 41), aged (over 55) and long-lived (approximately 80). Donors of different ages were randomly distributed across sequencing lanes to avoid experimental bias. The study analyzed two additional independent replicas of 1 million unique cDNA reads from the same blood draw for two donors, one aged 18 to 30 and one aged 80 or older.

The donors were roughly 38 Caucasian individuals from Russia, aged about 6 to 95 years, who were systemically healthy. Around 10 milliliters of peripheral blood were drawn from each donor into EDTA-treated Vacutainer tubes. Ficoll-Paque density-gradient centrifugation was used to isolate PBMCs, with at least 6 million obtained per sample. Trizol reagent was used to extract total RNA from the PBMCs, yielding at least 6 micrograms per sample. For every donor, flow cytometry on a PBMC aliquot measured the percentage of naive CD45RAhigh/CD27high T cells. Library generation was performed with 5' RACE. This sample was sequenced with an Illumina HiSeq 2500. The second PCR ran for roughly 7 to 12 cycles and used a J-beta primer mix along with a sample-barcoded 5' primer. A template-switch 5' adaptor carrying 12 random nucleotides introduced a unique molecular identifier onto each TCR beta cDNA molecule. Each sample yielded at least 3 million CDR3-containing paired-end reads. All of the RNA was converted into first-strand cDNA using the Mint cDNA synthesis kit, with a TRBC-specific oligonucleotide serving as the primer. After uracil-DNA glycosylase treatment, a first 18-cycle PCR used universal primers M1SS and BC2_uni_R on all cDNA. The authors' pipeline ran thus. For normalization, 1 million high-quality reads were randomly selected from each sample, with every read carrying a distinct molecular identifier. Instead of being binned into consensus sequences, reads that shared molecular identifiers were thrown out. CDR3 identification, clonotype clustering and error correction used MiTCR with a Q25 quality threshold and the strictest error-elimination algorithm. A nonparametric unseen species model using Euler transformation provided a lower-bound estimate of total TCR beta diversity. The public reads were reanalyzed by TCRdb: fastp trimming at Q25, MiXCR alignment, in-frame beta chains only. One record per CDR3 amino acid sequence lists the most common genes and DNA. TCRdb, rather than the study authors, made the V and J calls. Across this sample there are approximately 1.5 million distinct CDR3 sequences, with 42% seen only once. The top ten constitute about 4% of the sample.

Paper-wide results and their limitations: As age increased, observed TCR beta diversity per million T cells dropped in a roughly linear way, and a significant reduction was already evident by age 40. The CMV infection status of donors was not known, potentially confounding age-related changes in expanded clonotypes. Estimates of total diversity based on one million sequenced T cells were considered lower bounds and underestimates. Observed TCR beta diversity correlated strongly with the percentage of naive T cells measured by flow cytometry. Bulk unsorted PBMC profiling prevented conclusive comparison of naive and antigen-experienced compartments. The long-lived group showed more naive CD4+ T cells, fewer expanded clones and increased TCR diversity than the aged group, suggesting age selection.

The TCR comes from a woman between 18 and 29 years old in good health. The sequence links TRBV11-1 to TRBJ2-3; the junction holds 7 bases that match TRBD2. Sequencing was performed on blood. DNA sequence: TGTGCCAGCAGTCAGTTGGCTAGCGGTTTCACAGATACGCAGTATTTT. Translation gives CASSQLASGFTDTQYF.